The clone carrying this T cell receptor (beta chain) was detected many times. Its target is not known. The source material, RNA transcripts, was used to amplify TCR beta CDR3 regions. HTBI primers were the set used in a first-round RT-PCR of the TCR CDR3. TCRdb analysed the multiplex PCR reads with MiXCR anew, one entry per CDR3 protein. Among about 270,000 distinct CDR3 sequences listed, around 22% were seen once. The data were obtained in a study of T cells in Graves' hyperthyroidism and ophthalmopathy. Study at large: Any treatment followed the collection of peripheral blood at initial diagnosis. Study conclusions and caveats: Model-based prediction identified ophthalmopathy a median 6.5 months prior to its onset.

Every diagnosis used clinical symptoms, serum thyroxine and TRAb, thyroid ultrasound and orbital computed tomography. It was 8 to 10 ml of fresh peripheral blood that supplied the PBMCs. The CDR3 runs 15 residues. The V segment lost 4 bases and the J segment 7 bases; nucleotides outside the gene matches: 7. Per germline, CDR1 SGHAT and CDR2 FQNNGV. The sequenced material came from blood. This receptor was identified in a young man with Graves' ophthalmopathy. This chain joins TRBV11-2 and TRBJ2-1, with 10 bases identical to TRBD1. CDR3 residues: CASSSRDRGQNEQFF. In nucleotides, the CDR3 is TGTGCCAGCAGCTCCCGAGACAGGGGGCAGAATGAGCAGTTCTTC.